These 6 T cell receptor beta chains were sequenced from one sample in a study of blood T cell repertoires in COVID-19. Data came from immunoSEQ multiplex PCR; TCRdb stores just in-frame clones and leaves some out. The sample records 140,000 to 150,000 clones, about 90% being singletons. The sequenced sample was peripheral blood. The receptors here all came from a man at least 80 years old with acute or convalescent COVID-19.

This chain connects TRBV7-3 to TRBJ2-1; unclear D gene. Germline values: CDR1 SGHTA, CDR2 FQGTGA. V was shortened by 0 bases and J by 7 bases, with 10 bases between the two germline ends. The CDR3 loop spans 14 amino acids. This chain's CDR3 is CASSLTGSINEQFF. The CDR3 nucleotides are TGTGCCAGCAGCTTAACCGGGTCGATAAATGAGCAGTTCTTC. The complete variable domain, with remaining parts taken from reference TRBV7-3 and TRBJ2-1, reads GAGVSQTPSNKVTEKGKYVELRCDPISGHTALYWYRQSLGQGPEFLIYFQGTGAADDSGLPNDRFFAVRPEGSVSTLKIQRTERGDSAVYLCASSLTGSINEQFFGPGTRLTVL.

This chain joins TRBV5-1 and TRBJ2-7, with D hard to call. Trimming took 2 bases from V and 2 from J, leaving 14 bases between them. CDR3 length equals 15 residues. Germline V gene data show CDR1 as SGHRS and CDR2 as YFSETQ. The CDR3 here is CASSLDSLGPYEQYF. The CDR3, as DNA: TGCGCCAGCAGCTTAGATAGCCTCGGCCCCTACGAGCAGTACTTC. Looking up the rest from reference TRBV5-1 and TRBJ2-7 gives the full variable domain: KAGVTQTPRYLIKTRGQQVTLSCSPISGHRSVSWYQQTPGQGLQFLFEYFSETQRNKGNFPGRFSGRQFSNSRSEMNVSTLELGDSALYLCASSLDSLGPYEQYFGPGTRLTVT.

The chain links TRBV2 to TRBJ2-1; TRBD2 might be the D (6 bases). Trimming left V 6 bases short and J 8 bases short, with 11 bases between. The CDR3 runs to 12 residues. CDR1 and CDR2 from the germline V gene are SNHLY and FYNNEI. The CDR3 DNA reads TGTGCCAGCAGGGAGGGGATGGATGAGCAGTTCTTC. Protein sequence: CASREGMDEQFF.

This chain uses TRBV7-9 with TRBJ2-5, with 7 bases identical to TRBD2. V shed 5 bases and J 7 bases; nucleotides not matched to a gene: 4. This CDR3 is built from 12 residues. Germline V lookup: CDR1 SEHNR, CDR2 FQNEAQ (reference sequence). The CDR3 loop reads CASSPPGGTQYF. The CDR3 DNA follows: TGTGCCAGCAGCCCGCCGGGGGGGACCCAGTACTTC.

The chain carries TRBV2 and TRBJ1-1; 9 nucleotides line up with TRBD1. Germline CDR1 reads SNHLY; CDR2 reads FYNNEI. CDR3 size: 16 residues. Trimming took 3 bases from V and 3 from J; bases not matched to a gene: 8. The chain's CDR3 is CASSDPRTGADTEAFF. CDR3 bases: TGTGCCAGCAGTGACCCGAGGACAGGGGCCGACACTGAAGCTTTCTTT.

A note on this clone: One end of the junction varies from germline; a read error may be responsible. This chain joins TRBV11-2 and TRBJ2-3; 8 bases fit TRBD1. Germline CDR1 is SGHAT and CDR2 is FQNNGV. The CDR3 contains 13 residues. This chain's CDR3 is CASSLDGTGHHDF. The CDR3 DNA sequence: TGTGCCAGCAGCTTAGATGGGACAGGACATCACGATTTT.